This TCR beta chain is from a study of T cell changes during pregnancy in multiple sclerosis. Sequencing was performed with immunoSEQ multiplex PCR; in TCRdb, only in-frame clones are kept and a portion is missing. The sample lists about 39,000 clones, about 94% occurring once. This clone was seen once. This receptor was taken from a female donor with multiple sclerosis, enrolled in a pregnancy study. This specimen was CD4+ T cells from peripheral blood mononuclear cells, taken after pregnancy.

This CDR3 is CASNNGVNTEAFF. CDR3 nucleotide sequence: TGTGCCAGCAATAACGGAGTGAACACTGAAGCTTTCTTT. The chain carries TRBV9 and TRBJ1-1; D unresolved. The V gene lost 6 bases and the J gene lost 0 bases, with 9 bases spanning the gap. CDR1 and CDR2 (germline): SGDLS, YYNGEE. The CDR3 is 13 residues long.